This TCR beta chain was identified during a study of T-cell reconstitution after alpha-beta-depleted transplantation in children. Study observations and caveats: After transplant, at about two months, alpha-beta T cells were reportedly derived from several hundred expanded graft clones. The authors attributed T-cell counts and diversity one year after transplant mostly to newly produced T cells. TCRbeta diversity was high at day 60 in some patients (a result of surviving recipient T cells and thymic progenitors).

The CDR3 has 15 amino acids. Germline V CDR1 and CDR2: DFQATT, SNEGSKA (reference sequence). V was clipped by 3 bases and J by 1 base, with 15 bases between them. As to this clonotype: Antigen specificity is unknown.

TCRbeta library preparation incorporated unique molecular identifiers. TCRdb independently ran MiXCR on the PCR reads; one entry per CDR3 protein. This sample has around 70,000 distinct CDR3 sequences; under 13% occur once, and the top ten carry 13%. V usage is TRBV20-1 and J usage is TRBJ1-2; a possible D gene is TRBD1 (6 bases). This specimen was PBMCs, taken before TCRalphabeta/CD19-depleted stem cell transplant. The sequence came from a boy aged 10-17 years with acute myeloid leukemia, due to receive a stem cell transplant. The CDR3: CSASPKRGVNYGYTF. The CDR3 region has the DNA TGCAGTGCTAGCCCTAAAAGGGGGGTTAACTATGGCTACACCTTC.